This T cell receptor (beta chain) was sequenced in a study of blood T cells in healthy people across ages. The ends lost 3 bases at V and 4 bases at J; junction bases unmatched: 7. The CDR3 spans 15 residues. CDR1 and CDR2 (germline): SGHTA, FQGNSA. Study findings and constraints: More naive CD4+ cells and higher diversity marked long-lived donors relative to aged donors.

Sample-barcoded 5' priming and a J-beta primer mix drove a second PCR of roughly 6 to 12 cycles. Each of the cDNA molecules was tagged by a template-switch adaptor with 12 random nucleotides. In TCRdb, the 5' RACE reads were re-called with MiXCR into one record per CDR3 protein. This sample yields 650,000 to 1,000,000 distinct CDR3 sequences, of which about 36% are seen a single time; 13% belongs to the top ten. As concerns this clonotype: Its target is not known.

This chain links TRBV7-2 with TRBJ2-5, with 8 nucleotides matching TRBD2. The source material was blood. The clonotype was recovered from a man between 18 and 29 years old in good health. The CDR3 region has the DNA TGTGCCAGCAGCTTGAGGACTAGCACCCCAGAGACCCAGTACTTC. This codes for CASSLRTSTPETQYF.